This T cell receptor beta chain was observed in a study of cytomegalovirus exposure and HLA in healthy donors. PCR employed 60 Vbeta and 13 Jbeta primers. Profiled with immunoSEQ multiplex PCR; TCRdb holds only in-frame clones, not every one. The table has about 160,000 clones, 60% to 85% seen once. V shed 0 bases and J shed 3 bases, with 11 bases lying between them. There are 15 residues in the CDR3. The germline V gene encodes CDR1 LNHDA and CDR2 SQIVND (reference sequence). The chain has TRBV19 and TRBJ1-1; unclear D gene. The sequencing sample was made of PBMCs. This TCR derives from a man in his fifties in good health and CMV-seropositive. In DNA, the CDR3 is TGTGCCAGTAGTATAGACCGGGGAAAGTACACTGAAGCTTTCTTT. Translation gives CASSIDRGKYTEAFF.